Listed below are T cell receptor beta chains from one sample, sequenced in a study of blood T cell repertoires in COVID-19. Data came from immunoSEQ multiplex PCR; TCRdb stores just in-frame clones and leaves some out. The table lists 200,000 to 250,000 clones, about 78% of them singletons. Source material: peripheral blood. The receptors were sampled from a woman in her sixties or seventies with acute or convalescent COVID-19. Each CDR3 is given with its conserved first and last residue. The D gene is left open where the match is weak. Expanded clones get a size class; other rows say once, few or many, or leave the size out.

J gene	clone size	V gene	D gene	CDR3 protein	CDR3 DNA
TRBJ2-1	NA	TRBV11-3	TRBD2	CASSLGREEFHEQFF	TGTGCCAGCAGCTTAGGACGGGAGGAGTTCCATGAGCAGTTCTTC
TRBJ2-2	NA	TRBV6-1	TRBD2	CASSEGLAGATGELFF	TGTGCCAGCAGTGAGGGACTAGCGGGAGCCACCGGGGAGCTGTTTTTT
TRBJ2-7	few	TRBV7-2	NA	CASSSTVMEQYF	TGTGCCAGCAGCTCGACAGTGATGGAGCAGTACTTC
TRBJ2-1	once	TRBV27	TRBD2	CASKPSGSGNEQFF	TGTGCCAGCAAACCCAGCGGGAGCGGGAATGAGCAGTTCTTC
TRBJ2-1	NA	TRBV29-1	NA	CSADNSYNEQFF	TGCAGCGCAGACAATTCCTACAATGAGCAGTTCTTC
TRBJ2-5	NA	TRBV2	TRBD2	CASTLAGGPQETQYF	TGTGCCAGCACCCTAGCGGGAGGTCCCCAAGAGACCCAGTACTTC
TRBJ1-4	NA	TRBV19	NA	CASSIAGTPNEKLFF	TGTGCCAGTAGTATAGCTGGGACACCAAATGAAAAACTGTTTTTT
TRBJ2-3	NA	TRBV3-1/TRBV3-2	TRBD2	CASSQAAGGRYF	TGTGCCAGCAGCCAAGCGGCGGGGGGGAGGTATTTT
TRBJ1-2	NA	TRBV2	TRBD1	CASSVRDRGPDGYTF	TGTGCCAGCAGTGTTCGGGACAGGGGCCCGGATGGCTACACCTTC
TRBJ2-1	NA	TRBV28	NA	CASSLWQGFNEQFF	TGTGCCAGCAGTTTATGGCAGGGGTTCAATGAGCAGTTCTTC
TRBJ2-3	NA	TRBV7-2	NA	CASSSGQSTDTQYF	TGTGCCAGCAGCTCTGGACAGTCTACAGATACGCAGTATTTT
TRBJ1-1	NA	TRBV30	NA	CAWSVGVTEAFF	TGTGCCTGGAGTGTAGGGGTTACTGAAGCTTTCTTT
TRBJ2-2	NA	TRBV5-6	NA	CASSPTQTRGTGELFF	TGTGCCAGCAGCCCCACTCAGACCCGAGGCACCGGGGAGCTGTTTTTT
TRBJ1-6	NA	TRBV3-1/TRBV3-2	NA	CASSQSTYNSPLHF	TGTGCCAGCAGCCAAAGCACCTATAATTCACCCCTCCACTTT
TRBJ2-5	NA	TRBV28	TRBD2	CASKWRGSKSTETQYF	TGTGCCAGCAAGTGGCGGGGGAGCAAATCGACGGAGACCCAGTACTTC
TRBJ1-5	NA	TRBV6-5	TRBD1	CASSQDRENQPQHF	TGTGCCAGCAGCCAGGACAGGGAGAATCAGCCCCAGCATTTT
TRBJ2-5	NA	TRBV7-7	TRBD1	CASSAGQGGETQYF	TGTGCCAGCAGCGCGGGACAGGGGGGAGAGACCCAGTACTTC
TRBJ2-1	NA	TRBV10-1	TRBD1	CASILNDRDTYNEQFF	TGCGCCAGCATATTAAACGACAGGGACACCTACAATGAGCAGTTCTTC
TRBJ1-1	once	TRBV27	NA	CASSWEGNTEAFF	TGTGCCAGCAGTTGGGAGGGGAACACTGAAGCTTTCTTT
TRBJ1-3	NA	TRBV28	TRBD1	CASREQGAGNTIYF	TGTGCCAGCAGGGAACAGGGGGCTGGAAACACCATATATTTT
TRBJ2-3	NA	TRBV5-6	TRBD2	CASSSLLAGGSTDTQYF	TGTGCCAGCAGCTCCCTCCTAGCGGGAGGGAGCACAGATACGCAGTATTTT
TRBJ2-2	NA	TRBV30	TRBD2	CAWSVWLAGTGELFF	TGTGCCTGGAGTGTGTGGCTAGCGGGCACCGGGGAGCTGTTTTTT
TRBJ2-7	NA	TRBV11-3	TRBD2	CASSSTSGSHSVFF	TGTGCCAGCAGCTCGACTAGCGGGAGCCATTCAGTCTTCTTC
TRBJ2-7	NA	TRBV7-2	NA	CASSFGFGSSYEQYF	TGTGCCAGCAGCTTCGGGTTCGGGAGCTCCTACGAGCAGTACTTC
TRBJ2-1	NA	TRBV9	TRBD1	CASSVDRDEQFF	TGTGCCAGCAGCGTCGACAGGGATGAGCAGTTCTTC
TRBJ2-7	NA	TRBV6-6	NA	CASSYSRTVAEQYF	TGTGCCAGCAGTTACTCAAGGACTGTCGCCGAGCAGTACTTC
TRBJ2-1	NA	TRBV7-2	NA	CASSLQDRSAYEQFF	TGTGCCAGCAGCTTACAGGATCGTAGCGCCTATGAGCAGTTCTTC
TRBJ2-1	NA	TRBV7-9	TRBD2	CASSLAAGRADEQFF	TGTGCCAGCAGCTTAGCCGCCGGGAGGGCCGATGAGCAGTTCTTC
TRBJ1-5	NA	TRBV18	NA	CASSLRTDGNQPQHF	TGTGCCAGCTCACTTCGGACAGACGGCAATCAGCCCCAGCATTTT
TRBJ2-1	NA	TRBV7-2	TRBD2	CASSLQSGTSGRGNEQFF	TGTGCCAGCAGCCTCCAATCCGGGACTAGCGGGAGAGGAAATGAGCAGTTCTTC
TRBJ2-1	NA	TRBV2	TRBD2	CASSRYYLPSGRAYNEQFF	TGTGCCAGCAGTCGTTACTACCTTCCTAGCGGGAGGGCCTACAATGAGCAGTTCTTC
TRBJ2-2	NA	TRBV30	NA	CAWSVQGRAGELFF	TGTGCCTGGAGTGTACAAGGTCGGGCCGGGGAGCTGTTTTTT
TRBJ2-5	NA	TRBV4-1	NA	CASSPGQGPRGETQYF	TGCGCCAGCAGCCCCGGGCAGGGGCCGAGGGGAGAGACCCAGTACTTC
TRBJ2-2	NA	TRBV30	TRBD1	CAWSTLYRGAGELFF	TGTGCCTGGAGTACCCTTTACAGGGGAGCAGGGGAGCTGTTTTTT
TRBJ2-7	few	TRBV28	NA	CASSPGQGYHDEQYF	TGTGCCAGCAGCCCAGGTCAGGGGTATCACGACGAGCAGTACTTC
TRBJ2-1	NA	TRBV29-1	TRBD2	CSVAGTSGRKSNEQFF	TGCAGCGTAGCCGGGACTAGCGGGAGAAAAAGCAATGAGCAGTTCTTC
TRBJ2-5	once	TRBV19	TRBD1	CASKETGNQETQYF	TGTGCCAGCAAGGAGACAGGGAACCAAGAGACCCAGTACTTC
TRBJ2-2	NA	TRBV11-3	TRBD2	CASSPGTSGRSRTGELFF	TGTGCCAGCAGCCCCGGGACTAGCGGGAGGTCACGCACCGGGGAGCTGTTTTTT
TRBJ1-2	NA	TRBV5-4	NA	CASSAPGQLYGYTF	TGTGCCAGCAGCGCCCCAGGACAGCTCTATGGCTACACCTTC
TRBJ2-7	NA	TRBV29-1	TRBD2	CSAMGEGYEQYF	TGCAGCGCCATGGGGGAGGGGTACGAGCAGTACTTC
TRBJ2-5	NA	TRBV19	NA	CASSAQGETQYF	TGTGCCAGTAGTGCCCAGGGCGAGACCCAGTACTTC
TRBJ2-5	few	TRBV19	TRBD2	CASSTRTSGTQETQYF	TGTGCCAGTAGTACCCGGACTAGCGGGACGCAAGAGACCCAGTACTTC
TRBJ1-5	NA	TRBV6-6	NA	CASKEGLQPQHF	TGTGCCAGCAAGGAGGGGCTCCAGCCCCAGCATTTT
TRBJ2-1	many	TRBV29-1	NA	CSCEGGGPNEQFF	TGCAGCTGCGAAGGGGGAGGGCCCAATGAGCAGTTCTTC
TRBJ1-4	NA	TRBV4-1	TRBD1	CASSPTGQGWDEKLFF	TGCGCCAGCAGCCCTACCGGACAGGGATGGGATGAAAAACTGTTTTTT
TRBJ2-1	NA	TRBV4-1	TRBD2	CASFPIGTSGLGAYNEQFF	TGCGCCAGCTTTCCCATCGGGACTAGCGGGTTGGGGGCCTACAATGAGCAGTTCTTC
TRBJ1-1	few	TRBV30	NA	CAWSSGSGAFF	TGTGCCTGGAGTAGCGGGTCTGGAGCTTTCTTT
TRBJ1-2	NA	TRBV19	NA	CASSIAFGSTGYGYTF	TGTGCCAGTAGTATCGCTTTCGGGTCCACGGGCTATGGCTACACCTTC
TRBJ1-2	few	TRBV5-6	NA	CASTLGLGGYTF	TGTGCCAGCACCTTAGGACTCGGGGGCTACACCTTC
TRBJ1-2	few	TRBV3-1/TRBV3-2	TRBD1	CASSLPGQGAPFYGYTF	TGTGCCAGCAGCCTCCCGGGACAGGGGGCGCCGTTCTATGGCTACACCTTC
TRBJ2-3	NA	TRBV7-9	NA	CASSLKGAATDTQYF	TGTGCCAGCAGCTTAAAGGGAGCAGCAACAGATACGCAGTATTTT
TRBJ1-2	NA	TRBV11-2	NA	CASSLDRHGYTF	TGTGCCAGCAGCCTAGACAGGCATGGCTACACCTTC
TRBJ2-1	NA	TRBV2	TRBD1	CASSPGTGGSEQFF	TGTGCCAGCTCACCCGGGACAGGGGGAAGTGAGCAGTTCTTC
TRBJ1-2	NA	TRBV2	NA	CASRGQGPYGYTF	TGTGCCAGCAGGGGCCAAGGTCCCTATGGCTACACCTTC
TRBJ2-3	few	TRBV2	TRBD2	CASNPGLAGVLDTQYF	TGTGCCAGCAACCCGGGACTAGCGGGAGTGTTAGATACGCAGTATTTT
TRBJ1-1	NA	TRBV5-4	TRBD1	CASSFHDRGLTEAFF	TGTGCCAGCAGCTTTCACGACAGGGGGCTGACTGAAGCTTTCTTT
TRBJ2-2	NA	TRBV19	TRBD2	CASYNLGGRANTGELFF	TGTGCCAGCTACAATCTAGGAGGGAGGGCGAACACCGGGGAGCTGTTTTTT
TRBJ2-7	NA	TRBV3-1/TRBV3-2	NA	CASSRTTYEQYF	TGTGCCAGCAGCCGAACTACCTACGAGCAGTACTTC
TRBJ1-2	NA	TRBV10-3	NA	CAISDWQGNYGYTF	TGTGCCATCAGTGACTGGCAGGGGAACTATGGCTACACCTTC
TRBJ1-1	few	TRBV5-1	TRBD1	CASSPTGDGEAFF	TGCGCCAGCAGCCCGACAGGGGATGGTGAAGCTTTCTTT